This TCR beta chain originates from a study of blood T cell repertoires in COVID-19. Study context: Samples of COVID-19 (acute and convalescent) were obtained from the United States, Italy and Spain. PBMCs, B-cell-depleted T cells, or T cells provided the cDNA or gDNA that made up the material.

Per the original methods: Nucleated cell counts were estimated from reference gene primer amplification. Clones were read by immunoSEQ multiplex PCR, and TCRdb kept only the in-frame ones, dropping some. Clone size and the V and J calls come from that table; the DNA yielded D and trimming. The sample holds about 110,000 clones, approximately 83% seen once. What was sequenced was peripheral blood. The source is a woman aged 70-85 years with acute or convalescent COVID-19.

The CDR3 nucleotides are TGTGCCAGCAGCCAGGGGGACAGGGACGAGCAGTTCTTC. Its protein product is CASSQGDRDEQFF. V and J are TRBV16 and TRBJ2-1; 9 nucleotides line up with TRBD1. CDR1 is KGHSY, CDR2 FQNENV, per germline. This CDR3 is 13 amino acids long. With V trimmed by 3 bases and J by 10 bases, 4 bases remained unmatched.